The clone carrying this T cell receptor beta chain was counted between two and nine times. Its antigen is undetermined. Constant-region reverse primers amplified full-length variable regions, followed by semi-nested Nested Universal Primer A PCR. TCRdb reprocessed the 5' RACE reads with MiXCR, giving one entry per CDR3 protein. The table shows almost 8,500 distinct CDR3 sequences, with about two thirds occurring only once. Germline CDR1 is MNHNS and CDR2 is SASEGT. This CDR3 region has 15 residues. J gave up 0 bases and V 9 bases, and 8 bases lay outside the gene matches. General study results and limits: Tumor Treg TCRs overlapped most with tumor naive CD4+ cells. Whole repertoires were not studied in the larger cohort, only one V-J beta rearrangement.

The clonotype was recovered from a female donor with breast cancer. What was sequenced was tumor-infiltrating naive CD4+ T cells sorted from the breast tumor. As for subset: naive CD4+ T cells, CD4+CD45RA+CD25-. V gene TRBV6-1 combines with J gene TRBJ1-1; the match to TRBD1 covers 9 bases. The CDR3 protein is CARPDRGDMNTEAFF. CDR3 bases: TGTGCCAGGCCGGACAGGGGAGATATGAACACTGAAGCTTTCTTT.